Below are 24 T cell receptor beta chains sequenced from a single sample in a study of identical twins. TCRdb analysed the 5' RACE reads with MiXCR anew, one entry per CDR3 protein. The sample includes 700,000 or so distinct CDR3 sequences, 8.6% seen only once; the top ten take more than 0.75%. The sample was also reused in another study, on yellow fever vaccine responses in identical twins.

The sequenced sample consisted of PBMCs. The receptors stem from a woman aged 18-29 years in good health.

In its sample, this clonotype was seen many times. The chain carries TRBV12-3 or TRBV12-4 and TRBJ2-1; perhaps TRBD2 as D (5 bases). The V end was cut by 1 base, the J end by 9 bases, with 13 bases between. This CDR3 is built from 14 residues. The CDR3 is CASSLVGRDPEQFF. In DNA form, the CDR3 reads TGTGCCAGCAGTTTAGTAGGACGGGATCCTGAGCAGTTCTTC.

This clonotype was detected a few times. This chain connects TRBV6-1 to TRBJ2-7; the match to TRBD2 covers 9 bases. The V gene's germline CDR1 is MNHNS and CDR2 SASEGT. The CDR3 is 15 amino acids. Trimming cost V 7 bases and J 2 bases; bases outside gene matches: 9. DNA for the CDR3: TGTGCCAGCACCCGCGGGGGGGGAGCAGCCTACGAGCAGTACTTC. Translation: CASTRGGGAAYEQYF.

The rearrangement joins TRBV7-2 to TRBJ1-1; no reliable D call. The CDR3 extends over 13 amino acids. Trimming pared 6 bases from V and 7 bases from J, leaving 15 bases between. Germline V gives CDR1 SGHTA, CDR2 FQGNSA. CDR3 bases: TGTGCCAGCAGATTGTTTTTGGATAGTGAAGCTTTCTTT. Translation gives CASRLFLDSEAFF.

This clonotype has just a few counts. The junction shows a germline mismatch at one end, possibly a read error. V and J are TRBV11-1 and TRBJ2-5, with 9 bases identical to TRBD2. The CDR3 loop spans 14 amino acids. The germline V gene has CDR1 SGHAT and CDR2 FQDESV (reference sequence). The CDR3 reads CASSLAGRRETQYF. In DNA, the CDR3 is TGTGCCAGCAGCCTAGCGGGGCGTCGGGAGACCCAGTACTTC. Full variable domain (rest looked up from reference TRBV11-1 and TRBJ2-5): EAEVAQSPRYKITEKSQAVAFWCDPISGHATLYWYRQILGQGPELLVQFQDESVVDDSQLPKDRFSAERLKGVDSTLKIQPAELGDSAMYLCASSLAGRRETQYFGPGTRLLVL.

Ten or more counts support this clonotype. This chain uses TRBV11-1 with TRBJ2-7; possible D gene TRBD1, 8 bases. V lost 4 bases to trimming and J lost 0 bases, with 22 bases between them. The CDR3 consists of 18 residues. Germline V gene data show CDR1 as SGHAT and CDR2 as FQDESV (reference sequence). In DNA, the CDR3 is TGTGCCAGCAGCTCCACAGGGGGGGCAAACCAATACTCCTACGAGCAGTACTTC. Translated: CASSSTGGANQYSYEQYF. Complete variable domain (other parts from reference TRBV11-1 and TRBJ2-7): EAEVAQSPRYKITEKSQAVAFWCDPISGHATLYWYRQILGQGPELLVQFQDESVVDDSQLPKDRFSAERLKGVDSTLKIQPAELGDSAMYLCASSSTGGANQYSYEQYFGPGTRLTVT.

V gene TRBV18 combines with J gene TRBJ1-2; perhaps TRBD1 as D (5 bases). This CDR3 spans 14 amino acids. The germline CDR1 and CDR2 sequences are KGHSH and LQKENI. The V and J ends lost 0 bases and 4 bases respectively, with 9 bases between them. The CDR3 loop is CASSPPGLSYGYTF. The CDR3 DNA is TGTGCCAGCTCACCACCGGGACTGAGCTATGGCTACACCTTC. Looking up the rest from reference TRBV18 and TRBJ1-2 gives the full variable domain: NAGVMQNPRHLVRRRGQEARLRCSPMKGHSHVYWYRQLPEEGLKFMVYLQKENIIDESGMPKERFSAEFPKEGPSILRIQQVVRGDSAAYFCASSPPGLSYGYTFGSGTRLTVV.

This clonotype showed up many times. The rearrangement links TRBV6-1 to TRBJ1-3; TRBD1 might be the D (6 bases). Germline CDR1 and CDR2: MNHNS and SASEGT. The V end was cut by 9 bases, the J end by 1 base, with 10 bases between. CDR3 length equals 13 residues. DNA of the CDR3: TGTGCCAGTTGGAGGGGGTCTGGAAACACCATATATTTT. Translation gives CASWRGSGNTIYF.

This clonotype was seen only a few times. The gene calls are TRBV28 and TRBJ2-1; 9 bases match TRBD1. The J segment lost 10 bases and the V segment lost 5 bases, leaving 12 bases of the junction unmatched. Germline CDR1 MDHEN, CDR2 SYDVKM. The CDR3 length is 15 residues. The CDR3 sequence: CASSTWDREVGEQFF. CDR3 nucleotides: TGTGCCAGCAGTACCTGGGACAGGGAGGTTGGAGAGCAGTTCTTC.

This chain joins TRBV25-1 and TRBJ2-3; TRBD1 aligns across 7 bases. Per germline, CDR1 MGHDK and CDR2 SYGVNS. V was pared by 1 base and J by 4 bases, with 5 bases of the junction left unmatched. The CDR3 extends over 15 amino acids. The CDR3 spells CASSELQGRADTQYF. CDR3 bases: TGTGCCAGCAGTGAATTACAGGGGCGCGCAGATACGCAGTATTTT.

This clonotype turned up a few times. The chain has TRBV5-1 and TRBJ1-2; D remains ambiguous. Germline-derived CDR1 and CDR2 are SGHRS and YFSETQ. Deletions cut 2 bases from V and 8 bases from J, with 10 bases between. The CDR3 is 12 amino acids. The CDR3 DNA reads TGCGCCAGCAGCTTAAATGGGAACGGCTACACCTTC. Protein: CASSLNGNGYTF.

The chain carries TRBV28 and TRBJ1-6, with D hard to call. CDR3 length: 15 residues. CDR1 MDHEN and CDR2 SYDVKM come from the germline V gene. Deletions cut 3 bases from V and 7 bases from J, with 13 bases between. CDR3 nucleotide sequence: TGTGCCAGCAGTTTCCAGCGGTGGGGAAATTCACCCCTCCACTTT. Encoded protein: CASSFQRWGNSPLHF.

This clonotype was found a few times. The J gene is TRBJ2-5, the V gene TRBV12-3 or TRBV12-4; no firm D call. V was pared by 3 bases and J by 3 bases, with 8 bases between. The CDR3 sequence is 13 residues long. The CDR3 DNA reads as TGTGCCAGCAGTTTCCTCAGAAAAGAGACCCAGTACTTC. Translated: CASSFLRKETQYF.

A few counts support this clonotype. The chain is built from TRBV18 and TRBJ2-7, with D maybe TRBD2 (5 bases). Germline CDR1 is KGHSH and CDR2 is LQKENI. The V end was cut by 5 bases, the J end by 6 bases, with 14 bases between. There are 13 residues in the CDR3. The CDR3 bases are TGTGCCAGCTCAAGGCAACTAGACGTCGAGCAGTACTTC. Protein sequence: CASSRQLDVEQYF.

The V gene is TRBV5-1, the J gene TRBJ2-3; D is undetermined. CDR1 is SGHRS and CDR2 is YFSETQ in the germline V gene. The CDR3 has 15 residues. Deletions cut 2 bases from V and 0 bases from J, with 10 bases between. The chain's CDR3 is CASSLLGSSTDTQYF. CDR3 nucleotides: TGCGCCAGCAGCTTACTGGGCAGCAGCACAGATACGCAGTATTTT. Supplemented by reference TRBV5-1 and TRBJ2-3, the full variable domain reads KAGVTQTPRYLIKTRGQQVTLSCSPISGHRSVSWYQQTPGQGLQFLFEYFSETQRNKGNFPGRFSGRQFSNSRSEMNVSTLELGDSALYLCASSLLGSSTDTQYFGPGTRLTVL.

The chain employs TRBV12-3 or TRBV12-4 and TRBJ2-6; D is undetermined. The V gene lost 3 bases and the J gene lost 0 bases, with 9 bases spanning the gap. The CDR3 loop spans 16 amino acids. This chain's CDR3 is CASSLYRSSGANVLTF. The CDR3 bases are TGTGCCAGCAGTTTGTACCGGAGCTCTGGGGCCAACGTCCTGACTTTC.

This chain joins TRBV5-1 and TRBJ2-7; D perhaps matches TRBD2 (7 bases). Germline loops: CDR1 SGHRS, CDR2 YFSETQ. V lost 4 bases and J 1 base, leaving 18 bases between the germline ends. The CDR3 is 16 amino acids. The CDR3 nucleotides read TGCGCCAGCAGCCCTTCGGGGGCGGGGGTATCCTACGAGCAGTACTTC. As protein: CASSPSGAGVSYEQYF.

This clonotype was picked up many times. This chain uses TRBV20-1 with TRBJ2-7, with D possibly TRBD2 on 5 matching bases. The CDR3 is made up of 13 amino acids. Trimming stripped 6 bases from V and 0 bases from J, with 12 bases between. Germline CDR1 DFQATT, CDR2 SNEGSKA (reference sequence). The DNA for the CDR3 is TGCAGTGCAGATCCGGGAAGCTCCTACGAGCAGTACTTC. Translating gives CSADPGSSYEQYF.

This clonotype was counted ten times or more. For the CDR3, the DNA is TGCAGCGTCTCGACTAGCGGGAATGAGCAGTTCTTC. It specifies CSVSTSGNEQFF. The chain recombines TRBV29-1 with TRBJ2-1, with 10 nucleotides matching TRBD2. The J segment lost 7 bases and the V segment lost 6 bases, leaving 3 bases of the junction unmatched. The CDR3 is 12 amino acids. Germline CDR1 and CDR2: SQVTM and ANQGSEA.

This clonotype was recorded a few times. The chain couples TRBV4-3 to TRBJ2-7; 9 bases map to TRBD2. Looked up from germline, CDR1 is LGHNA and CDR2 is YSLEER. V lost 3 bases and J lost 2; bases outside the gene matches: 8. The CDR3 is 16 residues long. The CDR3 loop is CASSHHISGSTYEQYF. As DNA, the CDR3 is TGCGCCAGCAGCCACCACATTAGCGGGAGTACCTACGAGCAGTACTTC.

This chain uses TRBV29-1 with TRBJ2-5; 9 positions match TRBD1. Germline-derived CDR1 and CDR2 are SQVTM and ANQGSEA. This CDR3 is built from 13 residues. Unmatched junction bases numbered 8, after V lost 7 bases and J lost 5 bases. DNA for the CDR3: TGCAGCGGGGGACAGGGAGGGCGCGAGACCCAGTACTTC. It is translated as CSGGQGGRETQYF.

This clonotype turned up a few times. The rearrangement uses TRBV20-1 and TRBJ2-7; 11 nucleotides line up with TRBD2. The CDR3 extends over 15 amino acids. J gave up 7 bases and V 6 bases, and 14 bases lay outside the gene matches. Looked up from germline, CDR1 is DFQATT and CDR2 is SNEGSKA (reference sequence). The CDR3 bases are TGCAGTGCCCGGTCCGTAGCGGGGGGGCCGGAGGAGCAGTACTTC. It yields the protein CSARSVAGGPEEQYF.

The table lists this clonotype with many counts. The V gene is TRBV3-1, the J gene TRBJ2-7, with 7 positions matching TRBD1. Germline V lookup: CDR1 LGHDT, CDR2 YNNKEL (reference sequence). CDR3 length: 16 amino acids. J gave up 1 base and V 5 bases, and 11 bases lay outside the gene matches. Here the CDR3 DNA reads TGTGCCAGCAGCGGAACACCGGGACAGATATCCTACGAGCAGTACTTC. As protein: CASSGTPGQISYEQYF.

The gene calls are TRBV4-3 and TRBJ1-2, with D possibly matching TRBD1 (6 bases). Germline V gene data show CDR1 as LGHNA and CDR2 as YSLEER. This CDR3 spans 15 amino acids. V dropped 1 base and J dropped 1 base, with 10 bases sitting between them. This chain's CDR3 is CASSQAYRDNYGYTF. The DNA for the CDR3 is TGCGCCAGCAGCCAAGCGTACAGGGATAACTATGGCTACACCTTC.

In its sample, this clonotype was seen many times. The rearrangement joins TRBV25-1 to TRBJ1-5; no firm D call. Germline V gives CDR1 MGHDK, CDR2 SYGVNS. The V and J ends lost 3 bases and 1 base respectively, with 1 base between them. The CDR3 contains 12 residues. CDR3 region: CASSESNQPQHF. For the CDR3, the DNA is TGTGCCAGCAGTGAGAGCAATCAGCCCCAGCATTTT.